This TCR beta chain was identified in a study of CD8 T cells in Susac syndrome. After extraction with the RNeasy kit, roughly 0.45 to 1 ug of the RNA was reverse transcribed using random hexamers. Multiplex immunoSEQ PCR targeted 54 Vbeta and 13 Jbeta TCR beta segments. One entry per CDR3 protein results from TCRdb running MiXCR on the immunoSEQ multiplex PCR reads. The sample has about 71,000 distinct CDR3 sequences, 96% seen once. The CDR3 spans 14 residues. V was clipped by 4 bases and J by 7 bases; unmatched bases: 6. Sequencing targeted TCR beta in T cells from blood (CD8+ and CD4+). This sequence originates from a human donor with multiple sclerosis. Sequencing used CD4+ T cells from PBMCs. The rearrangement uses TRBV12-3 or TRBV12-4 and TRBJ2-2, with TRBD1 matching over 7 bases. The CDR3 loop reads CASSSQGWSGELFF. The CDR3 coding sequence is TGTGCCAGCAGTTCACAGGGGTGGAGCGGGGAGCTGTTTTTT.